This T cell receptor (beta chain) was found in a study of response to subunit inactivated influenza vaccine (dated by TCRdb to the late 2010s). Study-wide context: Deep quantitative T cell receptor repertoire profiling was used in the study to track responses to a trivalent subunit inactivated influenza vaccine.

The table lists this clonotype with a few counts. The antigen this receptor binds is unknown. There are no base qualities to consult, and no much larger clone falls within one base. The library was built by means of RT-PCR. Instrument on record: Illumina HiSeq 2500. In-frame beta chains were kept once TCRdb had trimmed the public reads at Q25 with fastp and called clones with MiXCR. Merged by CDR3 protein, the rows form single entries marked with the most common genes and DNA. The table for this sample lists 500,000 or so distinct CDR3 sequences; approximately 15% of them were counted only once. Of the sample, around 3% falls within the top ten clones. Broader findings and caveats from the paper: The authors suggested that each seasonal influenza vaccination may recruit only a limited number of new T cells.

The junction shows trimming of 7 bases on V and 0 bases on J, plus 15 bases between the germline ends. The CDR3 numbers 15 residues from cysteine through phenylalanine. CDR3 DNA is the only sequence kept; it has 45 bases, read in frame from the first base. The starting material was CD4+ T cells sorted from PBMCs, obtained about 23 months after vaccination. The TCR sequence derives from a man aged 50-75 years who received an inactivated influenza vaccine. Donor details come from another sample of the same person, matched by shared clones. The chain is made from TRBV12-3 or TRBV12-4 and TRBJ1-2; the D gene is not confidently resolved. The DNA sequence follows: TGTGCCAGCACCTTGGAGGGATCAGCTAACTATGGCTACACCTTC. Its translation is CASTLEGSANYGYTF.